A selection of T cell receptor beta chains follows, all from one sample in a study of cytotoxic CD8 clonotypes in ibrutinib-treated CLL. This table comes from immunoSEQ multiplex PCR, and its TCRdb copy is limited to in-frame clones, with some not included. The sample lists about 330,000 clones, 60% to 80% occurring once. The sequences come from PBMCs, collected after 36 months of ibrutinib treatment. These receptors all come from a human donor with chronic lymphocytic leukemia. Both conserved end residues are part of each CDR3. The D gene is left open where the match is weak. Clone size is given for some rows only: seen once, a few or many times, or a class if the clone is expanded.

J: TRBJ1-5
V: TRBV4-1
size: -
D: TRBD1
CDR3: CASSHWGQGAPGNQPQHF
DNA: TGCGCCAGCAGCCACTGGGGACAGGGGGCGCCGGGCAATCAGCCCCAGCATTTT

J: TRBJ1-1
V: TRBV7-8
size: few
D: -
CDR3: CASSTPGLNTEAFF
DNA: TGTGCCAGCAGCACTCCAGGATTGAACACTGAAGCTTTCTTT

J: TRBJ2-7
V: TRBV6-1
size: -
D: -
CDR3: CASSEGGDSDEQYF
DNA: TGTGCCAGCAGTGAAGGAGGGGACTCCGACGAGCAGTACTTC

J: TRBJ1-3
V: TRBV6-5
size: few
D: -
CDR3: CARQRKSGNTIYF
DNA: TGTGCCAGACAACGGAAATCTGGAAACACCATATATTTT

J: TRBJ1-5
V: TRBV6-5
size: -
D: -
CDR3: CAIRADGKNQPQHF
DNA: TGTGCCATCAGGGCGGACGGGAAAAATCAGCCCCAGCATTTT

J: TRBJ2-2
V: TRBV9
size: -
D: TRBD1
CDR3: CASSATGANTGELFF
DNA: TGTGCCAGCAGCGCAACAGGGGCGAACACCGGGGAGCTGTTTTTT

J: TRBJ2-1
V: TRBV10-3
size: -
D: TRBD2
CDR3: CAISGNPGLAGGGNEQFF
DNA: TGTGCCATCAGTGGAAATCCGGGACTAGCGGGAGGGGGCAATGAGCAGTTCTTC

J: TRBJ2-1
V: TRBV29-1
size: few
D: -
CDR3: CSPRVYNEQFF
DNA: TGCAGCCCCCGGGTTTACAATGAGCAGTTCTTC

J: TRBJ2-5
V: TRBV6-6
size: -
D: -
CDR3: CASSLTGGETQYF
DNA: TGTGCCAGCAGTTTGACAGGTGGGGAGACCCAGTACTTC

J: TRBJ2-3
V: TRBV5-1
size: few
D: -
CDR3: CATSPTVSDTQYF
DNA: TGCGCCACCTCCCCGACGGTATCAGATACGCAGTATTTT

J: TRBJ1-1
V: TRBV4-3
size: -
D: -
CDR3: CASSQSVIGRMNTEAFF
DNA: TGCGCCAGCAGCCAATCCGTAATAGGCAGGATGAACACTGAAGCTTTCTTT

J: TRBJ2-5
V: TRBV15
size: -
D: -
CDR3: CATSRDRVGQETQYF
DNA: TGTGCCACCAGCAGAGATCGGGTGGGGCAAGAGACCCAGTACTTC

J: TRBJ2-2
V: TRBV28
size: few
D: TRBD2
CDR3: CASSYGLAGGPGELFF
DNA: TGTGCCAGCAGTTACGGACTAGCGGGAGGGCCAGGGGAGCTGTTTTTT

J: TRBJ2-1
V: TRBV11-2
size: -
D: -
CDR3: CASSLAWRVNYNEQFF
DNA: TGTGCCAGCAGCTTAGCCTGGAGGGTAAACTACAATGAGCAGTTCTTC

J: TRBJ1-5
V: TRBV9
size: -
D: -
CDR3: CASSVDVGKPQHF
DNA: TGTGCCAGCAGCGTAGATGTGGGGAAGCCCCAGCATTTT

J: TRBJ2-5
V: TRBV11-2
size: once
D: TRBD2
CDR3: CASSLDQAASGGTQYF
DNA: TGTGCCAGCAGCTTAGACCAGGCGGCTAGCGGGGGGACCCAGTACTTC

J: TRBJ2-3
V: TRBV5-6
size: few
D: -
CDR3: CASSLADKVNTQYF
DNA: TGTGCCAGCAGCTTGGCCGACAAAGTAAATACGCAGTATTTT

J: TRBJ1-6
V: TRBV2
size: -
D: -
CDR3: CASSDGRVYSSYNSPLHF
DNA: TGTGCCAGCAGTGACGGCAGGGTCTATAGCTCCTATAATTCACCCCTCCACTTT

J: TRBJ2-3
V: TRBV10-3
size: -
D: -
CDR3: CAISDAGTASTDTQYF
DNA: TGTGCCATCAGTGACGCCGGGACCGCTAGCACAGATACGCAGTATTTT

J: TRBJ2-3
V: TRBV7-3
size: -
D: TRBD2
CDR3: CASSIAGGRTDTQYF
DNA: TGTGCCAGCAGCATCGCGGGGGGCCGAACAGATACGCAGTATTTT

J: TRBJ2-4
V: TRBV6-1
size: -
D: -
CDR3: CASSEARPGAAKNIQYF
DNA: TGTGCCAGCAGTGAAGCGCGTCCGGGGGCGGCCAAAAACATTCAGTACTTC

J: TRBJ2-1
V: TRBV27
size: -
D: -
CDR3: CASSPRGTYNEQFF
DNA: TGTGCCAGCAGTCCCCGAGGCACCTACAATGAGCAGTTCTTC

J: TRBJ1-2
V: TRBV29-1
size: -
D: -
CDR3: CSVPATGPGFGYTF
DNA: TGCAGCGTACCCGCCACGGGCCCGGGTTTTGGCTACACCTTC

J: TRBJ2-1
V: TRBV9
size: once
D: TRBD2
CDR3: CASSTSGLDYNEQFF
DNA: TGTGCCAGCAGCACTAGCGGATTAGACTACAATGAGCAGTTCTTC

J: TRBJ1-5
V: TRBV19
size: few
D: -
CDR3: CASTGTAHNQPQHF
DNA: TGTGCCAGTACCGGAACAGCACACAATCAGCCCCAGCATTTT

J: TRBJ1-2
V: TRBV9
size: -
D: TRBD1
CDR3: CASSVGDSHYGYTF
DNA: TGTGCCAGCAGCGTAGGGGACAGCCACTATGGCTACACCTTC